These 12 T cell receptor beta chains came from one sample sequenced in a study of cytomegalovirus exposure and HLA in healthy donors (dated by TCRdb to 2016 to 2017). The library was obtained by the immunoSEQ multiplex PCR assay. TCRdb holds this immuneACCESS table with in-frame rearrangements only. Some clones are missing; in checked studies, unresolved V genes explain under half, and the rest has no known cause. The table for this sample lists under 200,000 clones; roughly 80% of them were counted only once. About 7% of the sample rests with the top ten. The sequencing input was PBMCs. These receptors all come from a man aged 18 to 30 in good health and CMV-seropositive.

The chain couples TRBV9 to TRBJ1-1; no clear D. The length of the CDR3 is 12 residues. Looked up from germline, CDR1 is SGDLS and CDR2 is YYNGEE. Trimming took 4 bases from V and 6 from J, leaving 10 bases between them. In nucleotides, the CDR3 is TGTGCCAGCAGCTCATCAGGCTCTGAAGCTTTCTTT. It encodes CASSSSGSEAFF.

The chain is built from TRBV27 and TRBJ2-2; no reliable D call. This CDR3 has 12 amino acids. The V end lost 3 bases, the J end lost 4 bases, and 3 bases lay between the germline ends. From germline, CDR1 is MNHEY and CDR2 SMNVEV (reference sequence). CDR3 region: CASSLSTGELFF. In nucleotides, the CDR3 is TGTGCCAGCAGTTTGAGCACCGGGGAGCTGTTTTTT.

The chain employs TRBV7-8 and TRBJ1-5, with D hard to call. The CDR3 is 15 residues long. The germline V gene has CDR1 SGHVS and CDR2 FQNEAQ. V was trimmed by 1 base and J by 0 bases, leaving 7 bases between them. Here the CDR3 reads CASSLGGSSNQPQHF. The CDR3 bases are TGTGCCAGCAGCTTAGGCGGGAGTAGCAATCAGCCCCAGCATTTT.

CDR3 sequence reads: CASRRTGAGNTIYF. CDR3 nucleotide sequence: TGTGCCAGTAGAAGGACAGGGGCTGGAAACACCATATATTTT. The J gene is TRBJ1-3, the V gene TRBV27; 9 bases map to TRBD1. CDR1 is MNHEY and CDR2 is SMNVEV in the germline V gene (reference sequence). Trimming removed 9 bases from V and 2 bases from J; junction bases left unmatched: 5. This CDR3 has 14 amino acids.

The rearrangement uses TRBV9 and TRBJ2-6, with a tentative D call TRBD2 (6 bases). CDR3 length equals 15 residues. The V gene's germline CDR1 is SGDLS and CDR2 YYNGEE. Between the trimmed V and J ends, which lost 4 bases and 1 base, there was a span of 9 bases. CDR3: CASSRAGSGANVLTF. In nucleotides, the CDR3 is TGTGCCAGCAGCCGGGCGGGGTCTGGGGCCAACGTCCTGACTTTC.

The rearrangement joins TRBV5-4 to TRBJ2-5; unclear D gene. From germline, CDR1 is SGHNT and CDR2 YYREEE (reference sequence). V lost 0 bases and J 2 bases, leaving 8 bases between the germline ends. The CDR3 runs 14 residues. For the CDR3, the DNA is TGTGCCAGCAGCTTGGACAGTGAACAAGAGACCCAGTACTTC. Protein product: CASSLDSEQETQYF.

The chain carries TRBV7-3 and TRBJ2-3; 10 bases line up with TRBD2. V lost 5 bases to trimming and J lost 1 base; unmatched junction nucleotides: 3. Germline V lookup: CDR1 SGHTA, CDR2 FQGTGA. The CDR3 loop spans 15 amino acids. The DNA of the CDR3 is TGTGCCAGCAGCCAGCGGGAGGGGGGCACAGATACGCAGTATTTT. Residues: CASSQREGGTDTQYF.

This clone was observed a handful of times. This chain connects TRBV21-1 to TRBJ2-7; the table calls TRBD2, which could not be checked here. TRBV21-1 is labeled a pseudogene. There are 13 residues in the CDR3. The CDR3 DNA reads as TGTGCCAGCAGCCATAGCGGGATCTACGAGCAGTACTTC. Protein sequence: CASSHSGIYEQYF.

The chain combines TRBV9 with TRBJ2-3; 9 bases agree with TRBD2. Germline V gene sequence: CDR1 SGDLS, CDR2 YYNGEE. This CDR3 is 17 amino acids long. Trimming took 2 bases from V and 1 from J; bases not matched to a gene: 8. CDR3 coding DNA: TGTGCCAGCAGCGTGGGCGGGAGGGATCTCGGCACAGATACGCAGTATTTT. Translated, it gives CASSVGGRDLGTDTQYF.

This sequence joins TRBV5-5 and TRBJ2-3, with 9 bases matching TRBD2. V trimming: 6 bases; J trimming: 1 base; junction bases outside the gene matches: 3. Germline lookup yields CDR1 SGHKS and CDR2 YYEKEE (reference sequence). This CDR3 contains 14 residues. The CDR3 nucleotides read TGTGCCAGCACCTTAGCGGGGGGCACAGATACGCAGTATTTT. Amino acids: CASTLAGGTDTQYF.

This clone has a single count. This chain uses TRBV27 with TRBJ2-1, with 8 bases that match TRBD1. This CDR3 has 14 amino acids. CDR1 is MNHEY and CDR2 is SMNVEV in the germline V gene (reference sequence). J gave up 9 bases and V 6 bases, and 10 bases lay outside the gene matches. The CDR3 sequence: CASSRGTGFGEQFF. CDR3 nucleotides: TGTGCCAGCAGCCGAGGGACAGGATTCGGTGAGCAGTTCTTC.

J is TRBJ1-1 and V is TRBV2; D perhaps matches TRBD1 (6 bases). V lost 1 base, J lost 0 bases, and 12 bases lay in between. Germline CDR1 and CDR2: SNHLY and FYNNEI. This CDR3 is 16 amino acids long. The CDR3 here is CASSEGQGFMNTEAFF. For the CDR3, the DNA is TGTGCCAGCAGTGAAGGGCAGGGGTTCATGAACACTGAAGCTTTCTTT. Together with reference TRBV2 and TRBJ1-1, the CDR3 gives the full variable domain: EPEVTQTPSHQVTQMGQEVILRCVPISNHLYFYWYRQILGQKVEFLVSFYNNEISEKSEIFDDQFSVERPDGSNFTLKIRSTKLEDSAMYFCASSEGQGFMNTEAFFGQGTRLTVV.